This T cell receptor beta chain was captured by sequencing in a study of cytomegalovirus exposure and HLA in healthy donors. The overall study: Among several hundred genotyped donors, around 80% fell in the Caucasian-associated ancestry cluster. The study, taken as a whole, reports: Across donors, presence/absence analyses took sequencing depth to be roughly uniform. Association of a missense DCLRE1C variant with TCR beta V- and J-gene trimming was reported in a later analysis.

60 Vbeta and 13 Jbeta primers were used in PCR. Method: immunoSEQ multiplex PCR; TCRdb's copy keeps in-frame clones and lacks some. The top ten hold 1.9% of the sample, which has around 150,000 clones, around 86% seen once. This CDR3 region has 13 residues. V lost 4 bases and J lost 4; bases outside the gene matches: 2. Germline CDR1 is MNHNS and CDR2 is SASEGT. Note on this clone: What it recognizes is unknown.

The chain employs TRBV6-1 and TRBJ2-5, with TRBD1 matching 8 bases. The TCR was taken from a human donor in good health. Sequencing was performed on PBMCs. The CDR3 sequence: CASSVDRGETQYF. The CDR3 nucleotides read TGTGCCAGCAGTGTCGACAGGGGAGAGACCCAGTACTTC.